A selection of T cell receptor beta chains follows, all from one sample in a study of blood T cell repertoires in COVID-19. Assay: immunoSEQ multiplex PCR; the TCRdb copy retains only in-frame clones and omits some. The sample lists roughly 230,000 clones, approximately 84% occurring once. Sequences were obtained from peripheral blood. These receptors all stem from a woman older than 75 with acute or convalescent COVID-19. Each CDR3 is given with its conserved first and last residue. The order of the fields is clone size, V gene, D gene, J gene, CDR3 DNA, CDR3 protein. The D gene is left open where the match is weak. Expanded clones get a size class; other rows say once, few or many, or leave the size out.

>NA|TRBV5-1|NA|TRBJ2-1
TGCGCCAGCAGACTCACGGGGGAAATCTACAATGAGCAGTTCTTC
CASRLTGEIYNEQFF
>NA|TRBV4-2|NA|TRBJ2-2
TGTGCCAGCAGCCAAGATGCGGGGGCCGCGAACACCGGGGAGCTGTTTTTT
CASSQDAGAANTGELFF
>NA|TRBV11-3|TRBD2|TRBJ2-3
TGTGCCAGCAGCAAGAGCGGGGGGGGCCCTGAAACAGATACGCAGTATTTT
CASSKSGGGPETDTQYF
>NA|TRBV5-1|TRBD2|TRBJ2-1
TGCGCCAGCAGTCCCGGGACTAGCGGGGGGGCCTACAATGAGCAGTTCTTC
CASSPGTSGGAYNEQFF
>NA|TRBV18|NA|TRBJ1-1
TGTGCCAGCTCACACCTAGGCAGATACATGAACACTGAAGCTTTCTTT
CASSHLGRYMNTEAFF
>few|TRBV18|TRBD1|TRBJ1-3
TGTGCCAGCTCACCGAATAGACAGGGGGCTGGAAACACCATATATTTT
CASSPNRQGAGNTIYF
>NA|TRBV5-1|TRBD2|TRBJ2-2
TGCGCCAGCAGCCCCAGACTAGCGGGAGTAGTCACCGGGGAGCTGTTTTTT
CASSPRLAGVVTGELFF
>NA|TRBV5-6|TRBD1|TRBJ1-3
TGTGCCAGCAGTCCCGGGACAGGGTACTCTGGAAACACCATATATTTT
CASSPGTGYSGNTIYF
>NA|TRBV2|NA|TRBJ2-2
TGTGCCAGCAGTGAAAGTCGGGGGTCCGGGGAGCTGTTTTTT
CASSESRGSGELFF
>NA|TRBV20-1|TRBD1|TRBJ1-1
TGCAGTGCTAGTCGGACAGGGAGTACCGCTGAAGCTTTCTTT
CSASRTGSTAEAFF
>NA|TRBV27|NA|TRBJ1-4
TGTGCCAGCAGTGGGAGGGGCGCAAATGAAAAACTGTTTTTT
CASSGRGANEKLFF
>NA|TRBV4-2|TRBD2|TRBJ2-3
TGTGCCAGCAGCCAAGAATCGAGACTAGCGGGAGTTTCAGATACGCAGTATTTT
CASSQESRLAGVSDTQYF
>NA|TRBV5-1|TRBD1|TRBJ2-6
TGCGCCAGCAGCCAGGGACAGGGCTCTGGGGCCAACGTCCTGACTTTC
CASSQGQGSGANVLTF
>NA|TRBV29-1|NA|TRBJ2-3
TGCAGCGTCGGGCTGATTATTGCGGGGACGTTTTCTGTGGATACGCAGTATTTT
CSVGLIIAGTFSVDTQYF